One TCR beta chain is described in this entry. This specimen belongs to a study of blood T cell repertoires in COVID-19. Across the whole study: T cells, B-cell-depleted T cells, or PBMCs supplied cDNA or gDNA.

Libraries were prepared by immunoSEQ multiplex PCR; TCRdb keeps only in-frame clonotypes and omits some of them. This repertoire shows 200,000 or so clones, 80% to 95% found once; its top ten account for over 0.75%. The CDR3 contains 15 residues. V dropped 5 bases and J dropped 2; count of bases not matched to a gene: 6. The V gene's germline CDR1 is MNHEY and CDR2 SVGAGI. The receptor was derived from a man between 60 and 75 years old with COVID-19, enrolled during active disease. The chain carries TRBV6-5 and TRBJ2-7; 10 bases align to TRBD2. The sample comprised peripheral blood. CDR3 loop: CASSNSGRSPYEQYF. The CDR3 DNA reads TGTGCCAGCAGTAATAGCGGGAGGTCGCCCTACGAGCAGTACTTC.